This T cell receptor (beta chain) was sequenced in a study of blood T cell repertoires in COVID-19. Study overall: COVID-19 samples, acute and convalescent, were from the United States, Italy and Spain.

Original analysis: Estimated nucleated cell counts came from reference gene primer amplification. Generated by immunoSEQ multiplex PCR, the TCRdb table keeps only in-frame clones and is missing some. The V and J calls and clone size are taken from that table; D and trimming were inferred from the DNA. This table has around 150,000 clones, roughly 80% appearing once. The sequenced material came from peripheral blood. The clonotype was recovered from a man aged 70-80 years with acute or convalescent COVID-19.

For the CDR3, the DNA is TGTGCCAGCAGTGAAGTAGGGCCAGGGGGGAAGTATTTT. Translation gives CASSEVGPGGKYF. The chain has TRBV6-1 and TRBJ2-3, with D possibly TRBD1 on 7 matching bases. From germline, CDR1 is MNHNS and CDR2 SASEGT. V was pared by 1 base and J by 13 bases, with 15 bases between. This CDR3 is 13 amino acids long.